Given below is one T cell receptor beta chain in context. The data belong to a study of monozygotic twins with inflammatory bowel disease. Template switching was used to attach UMIs, which incorporated a 6-nucleotide sample barcode. TCRdb re-called the 5' RACE reads and catalogs CDR3 proteins one per entry, DNA excluded. Its table lists around 97,000 distinct CDR3 sequences. The germline V gene has CDR1 SGHDN and CDR2 FVKESK. This CDR3 comprises 15 residues. Sample: blood. The receptor comes from a human donor with ulcerative colitis or Crohn's disease, or a healthy co-twin of an affected twin (not recorded which). The gene calls are TRBV14 and TRBJ2-3. The CDR3: CASSQEGQSTDTQYF.